The clone carrying this T cell receptor (beta chain) was detected many times. Its antigen is undetermined. TCRdb ran MiXCR on the reads and lists one entry per CDR3 protein. The repertoire consists of about 250,000 distinct CDR3 sequences, with 10% to 15% occurring once and the leading ten covering approximately 1.8%. The data stem from a study of T cell repertoires in cytomegalovirus infection. Study as a whole: Both CMV infection and a matching HLA type were indicated by public TCR beta signatures. Study outcomes and limitations: Dominating the ex vivo response were HLA-C-restricted CMV-specific TCR beta clonotypes. The cumulative frequency of public TCR beta families distinguished individuals who carried CMV together with the relevant HLA.

This CDR3 contains 16 residues. CDR1 and CDR2 (germline): SNHLY, FYNNEI. Trimming at V came to 7 bases and at J to 6 bases, leaving 13 bases not matched to a gene. This chain connects TRBV2 to TRBJ2-3, with 10 bases lining up with TRBD2. The sequenced sample consisted of PBMCs. The receptor was derived from a human donor in good health (CMV status not recorded). Some clones in this sample may be carry-over from other donors' samples. The CDR3 nucleotides read TGTGCCAGCACAGCCCTCCAGCGGGGGGGCCGGGATACGCAGTATTTT. Residues: CASTALQRGGRDTQYF.